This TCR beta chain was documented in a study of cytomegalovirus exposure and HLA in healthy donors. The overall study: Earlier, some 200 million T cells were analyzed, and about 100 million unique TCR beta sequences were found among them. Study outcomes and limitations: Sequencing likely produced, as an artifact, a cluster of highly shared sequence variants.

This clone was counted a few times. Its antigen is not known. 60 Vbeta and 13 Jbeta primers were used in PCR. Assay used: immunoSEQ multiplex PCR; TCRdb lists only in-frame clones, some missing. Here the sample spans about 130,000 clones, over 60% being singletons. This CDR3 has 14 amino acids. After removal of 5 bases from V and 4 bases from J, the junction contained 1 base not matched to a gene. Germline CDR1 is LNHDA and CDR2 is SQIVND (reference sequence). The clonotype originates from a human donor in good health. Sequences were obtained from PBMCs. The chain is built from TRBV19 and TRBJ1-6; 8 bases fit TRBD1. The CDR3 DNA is TGTGCCAGTAGTGACAGGGGATATAATTCACCCCTCCACTTT. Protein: CASSDRGYNSPLHF.